Listed below are T cell receptor beta chains from one sample, sequenced in a study of shared clonotypes between healthy human individuals. Sequencing used immunoSEQ multiplex PCR; TCRdb keeps in-frame clones, though not all of them. This sample has around 700,000 clones, with 73% found just once. Sequencing was done on a sample of memory CD4+ T cells sorted from blood. Every receptor here comes from a woman younger than 45 in good health. The CDR3 runs from the conserved cysteine through the conserved F or W. A D gene is named only where the DNA matches it firmly. Size values are once, few and many counts, or a class for expanded clones, and some rows have none.

abundance: NA
d_gene: TRBD2
j_gene: TRBJ2-7
v_gene: TRBV18
CDR3nt: TGTGCCAGCTCACCGAGACTAGCGGATAGAACCTACGAGCAGTACTTC
CDR3aa: CASSPRLADRTYEQYF

abundance: NA
d_gene: NA
j_gene: TRBJ2-1
v_gene: TRBV6-4
CDR3nt: TGTGCCAGCTCCCCTGGTAGGGTGGAATACAATGAGCAGTTCTTC
CDR3aa: CASSPGRVEYNEQFF

abundance: NA
d_gene: NA
j_gene: TRBJ1-2
v_gene: TRBV19
CDR3nt: TGTGCCAGTCGAGAGGACCGCTTTCCTAACTATGGCTACACCTTC
CDR3aa: CASREDRFPNYGYTF

abundance: few
d_gene: NA
j_gene: TRBJ2-3
v_gene: TRBV4-1
CDR3nt: TGCGCCAGCAGCCACACCGGGACCCAGCAGTATTTT
CDR3aa: CASSHTGTQQYF

abundance: NA
d_gene: TRBD2
j_gene: TRBJ2-7
v_gene: TRBV4-2
CDR3nt: TGTGCCAGCAGCCCGGGACTAGCGGATGAGCAGTACTTC
CDR3aa: CASSPGLADEQYF

abundance: NA
d_gene: TRBD1
j_gene: TRBJ1-4
v_gene: TRBV7-2
CDR3nt: TGTGCCAGCAGCTTAGCGGGACAGAGTGAAAAACTGTTTTTT
CDR3aa: CASSLAGQSEKLFF

abundance: NA
d_gene: NA
j_gene: TRBJ2-7
v_gene: TRBV7-2
CDR3nt: TGTGCCAGCACACCGCCAGGGATATGGAGCGAGCAGTACTTC
CDR3aa: CASTPPGIWSEQYF

abundance: NA
d_gene: TRBD2
j_gene: TRBJ2-2
v_gene: TRBV9
CDR3nt: TGTGCCAGCAGCTCTAGCGGCCTAGCGAACACCGGGGAGCTGTTTTTT
CDR3aa: CASSSSGLANTGELFF

abundance: NA
d_gene: TRBD1
j_gene: TRBJ2-5
v_gene: TRBV10-3
CDR3nt: TGTGCCATCAGTGAAGGCAGGGGGTGGGAGACCCAGTACTTC
CDR3aa: CAISEGRGWETQYF

abundance: NA
d_gene: TRBD1
j_gene: TRBJ2-1
v_gene: TRBV18
CDR3nt: TGTGCCAGCTCACCAAACCGGGACAGCAACAATGAGCAGTTCTTC
CDR3aa: CASSPNRDSNNEQFF

abundance: NA
d_gene: TRBD1
j_gene: TRBJ1-5
v_gene: TRBV19
CDR3nt: TGTGCCAGTAGTGCAGGGGGCAGTGGCAATCAGCCCCAGCATTTT
CDR3aa: CASSAGGSGNQPQHF

abundance: NA
d_gene: TRBD1
j_gene: TRBJ2-6
v_gene: TRBV28
CDR3nt: TGTGCCAGCCGTATCGGGACAGGAGGCTCTGGGGCCAACGTCCTGACTTTC
CDR3aa: CASRIGTGGSGANVLTF

abundance: NA
d_gene: NA
j_gene: TRBJ2-1
v_gene: TRBV6-5
CDR3nt: TGTGCCAGCAGTCCGCCATCGAACGATGAGCAGTTCTTC
CDR3aa: CASSPPSNDEQFF

abundance: NA
d_gene: NA
j_gene: TRBJ2-7
v_gene: TRBV25-1
CDR3nt: TGTGCCAGCAGTGAACAAAACTCCTACGAGCAGTACTTC
CDR3aa: CASSEQNSYEQYF

abundance: once
d_gene: NA
j_gene: TRBJ2-7
v_gene: TRBV19
CDR3nt: TGTGCCAGTAGTAAGTTAGCGGTAAGCTCCTACGAGCAGTACTTC
CDR3aa: CASSKLAVSSYEQYF

abundance: NA
d_gene: NA
j_gene: TRBJ1-1
v_gene: TRBV4-1
CDR3nt: TGCGCCAGCAGGGACCCATTAGGGAACACTGAAGCTTTCTTT
CDR3aa: CASRDPLGNTEAFF

abundance: NA
d_gene: NA
j_gene: TRBJ1-1
v_gene: TRBV6-6
CDR3nt: TGTGCCAGCAAAGACACACAGGGAACTTACCGGGCTTTCTTT
CDR3aa: CASKDTQGTYRAFF

abundance: NA
d_gene: TRBD1
j_gene: TRBJ1-1
v_gene: TRBV19
CDR3nt: TGTGCCAGTAAATACGACAGGGGCTGGACTGAAGCTTTCTTT
CDR3aa: CASKYDRGWTEAFF

abundance: NA
d_gene: NA
j_gene: TRBJ2-4
v_gene: TRBV27
CDR3nt: TGTGCCAGCAGTTGGGGGGCCAAAAACATTCAGTACTTC
CDR3aa: CASSWGAKNIQYF

abundance: once
d_gene: TRBD1
j_gene: TRBJ1-2
v_gene: TRBV6-5
CDR3nt: TGTGCCAGCAGGGGACAGGGGAGGAACTATGGCTACACCTTC
CDR3aa: CASRGQGRNYGYTF

abundance: NA
d_gene: NA
j_gene: TRBJ1-2
v_gene: TRBV2
CDR3nt: TGTGCCATCAAACGGGCACAGCGGCGCTACACCTTC
CDR3aa: CAIKRAQRRYTF

abundance: NA
d_gene: NA
j_gene: TRBJ2-2
v_gene: TRBV30
CDR3nt: TGTGCCTGCCGTCCCGGGACAACCGGGGAGCTGTTTTTT
CDR3aa: CACRPGTTGELFF

abundance: NA
d_gene: NA
j_gene: TRBJ1-4
v_gene: TRBV5-8
CDR3nt: TGTGCCAGCAGCTCGGGCCTAGAAAAACTGTTTTTT
CDR3aa: CASSSGLEKLFF

abundance: NA
d_gene: TRBD2
j_gene: TRBJ2-3
v_gene: TRBV28
CDR3nt: TGTGCCAGCAGTTTTGGGTCCCTAGCGGGAGTACCCCTAGATACGCAGTATTTT
CDR3aa: CASSFGSLAGVPLDTQYF

abundance: few
d_gene: NA
j_gene: TRBJ1-5
v_gene: TRBV5-1
CDR3nt: TGCGCCAGCAGCCCGCAGGGAGGGGATCAGCCCCAGCATTTT
CDR3aa: CASSPQGGDQPQHF

abundance: NA
d_gene: NA
j_gene: TRBJ1-5
v_gene: TRBV19
CDR3nt: TGTGCCAGTAGTATACAAACTAGCAATCAGCCCCAGCATTTT
CDR3aa: CASSIQTSNQPQHF

abundance: NA
d_gene: NA
j_gene: TRBJ1-2
v_gene: TRBV28
CDR3nt: TGTGCCAGCAGTTTGAATGCCAGGGCCTTCGGCTACACCTTC
CDR3aa: CASSLNARAFGYTF

abundance: NA
d_gene: NA
j_gene: TRBJ2-7
v_gene: TRBV9
CDR3nt: TGTGCCAGCAGCGTAGGAAGGGCCAGCTCCTACGAGCAGTACTTC
CDR3aa: CASSVGRASSYEQYF

abundance: few
d_gene: NA
j_gene: TRBJ2-3
v_gene: TRBV7-9
CDR3nt: TGTGCCAGCAGCTTATCTGGGGATACGCAGTATTTT
CDR3aa: CASSLSGDTQYF

abundance: NA
d_gene: NA
j_gene: TRBJ2-3
v_gene: TRBV7-2
CDR3nt: TGTGCCAGCAGCTCCCTTGAGCGGGTTGGCACAGATACGCAGTATTTT
CDR3aa: CASSSLERVGTDTQYF

abundance: NA
d_gene: NA
j_gene: TRBJ2-4
v_gene: TRBV7-2
CDR3nt: TGTGCCAGCAGCTTAGGGAGTATTCTGGTGTTCGGAAACATTCAGTACTTC
CDR3aa: CASSLGSILVFGNIQYF

abundance: NA
d_gene: NA
j_gene: TRBJ1-2
v_gene: TRBV11-2
CDR3nt: TGTGCCAGCAGCTTAGACGCGGGAAACTATGGCTACACCTTC
CDR3aa: CASSLDAGNYGYTF

abundance: NA
d_gene: TRBD2
j_gene: TRBJ2-2
v_gene: TRBV28
CDR3nt: TGTGCCAGCAGTTCTGGACTAGCGGGAGGGCACGGGGAGCTGTTTTTT
CDR3aa: CASSSGLAGGHGELFF

abundance: NA
d_gene: NA
j_gene: TRBJ1-5
v_gene: TRBV29-1
CDR3nt: TGCAGCGTTGGTACAGCACACAATCAGCCCCAGCATTTT
CDR3aa: CSVGTAHNQPQHF

abundance: once
d_gene: NA
j_gene: TRBJ1-4
v_gene: TRBV28
CDR3nt: TGTGCCAGCAGCTCTCAGAATAATGAAAAACTGTTTTTT
CDR3aa: CASSSQNNEKLFF

abundance: few
d_gene: NA
j_gene: TRBJ2-2
v_gene: TRBV6-5
CDR3nt: TGTGCCAGCAGTTACTCGAGAATGGGGAGTACCGGGGAGCTGTTTTTT
CDR3aa: CASSYSRMGSTGELFF

abundance: NA
d_gene: TRBD1
j_gene: TRBJ2-5
v_gene: TRBV7-9
CDR3nt: TGTGCCAGCAGCCCCAGTCCCGGGACAGGGATCCAAGAGACCCAGTACTTC
CDR3aa: CASSPSPGTGIQETQYF

abundance: NA
d_gene: NA
j_gene: TRBJ2-7
v_gene: TRBV5-6
CDR3nt: TGTGCCAGTCCTGCCCGGGAGAAGGACGAGCAGTACTTC
CDR3aa: CASPAREKDEQYF

abundance: NA
d_gene: NA
j_gene: TRBJ2-7
v_gene: TRBV28
CDR3nt: TGTGCCAGCAGTTTATCTGGACCTAGGCATGACGAGCAGTACTTC
CDR3aa: CASSLSGPRHDEQYF

abundance: once
d_gene: NA
j_gene: TRBJ1-1
v_gene: TRBV5-1
CDR3nt: TGCGCCAGCAGCTTGGGGGTCCGGAGAAACACTGAAGCTTTCTTT
CDR3aa: CASSLGVRRNTEAFF

abundance: NA
d_gene: NA
j_gene: TRBJ1-5
v_gene: TRBV19
CDR3nt: TGTGCCAGTAGCCAACTCATACAGGGAGACTTAGGCCAGCCCCAGCATTTT
CDR3aa: CASSQLIQGDLGQPQHF

abundance: NA
d_gene: TRBD1
j_gene: TRBJ2-7
v_gene: TRBV11-2
CDR3nt: TGTGCCAGCAGGCGGATAAAGGACAGGGACAACGAGCAGTACTTC
CDR3aa: CASRRIKDRDNEQYF

abundance: NA
d_gene: NA
j_gene: TRBJ2-5
v_gene: TRBV7-7
CDR3nt: TGTGCCAGCAGCTTAGGGGGAGCGTACGGCCAAGAGACCCAGTACTTC
CDR3aa: CASSLGGAYGQETQYF

abundance: NA
d_gene: NA
j_gene: TRBJ1-5
v_gene: TRBV7-2
CDR3nt: TGTGCCAGCAGCTTAACCAATCAGCCCCAGCATTTT
CDR3aa: CASSLTNQPQHF